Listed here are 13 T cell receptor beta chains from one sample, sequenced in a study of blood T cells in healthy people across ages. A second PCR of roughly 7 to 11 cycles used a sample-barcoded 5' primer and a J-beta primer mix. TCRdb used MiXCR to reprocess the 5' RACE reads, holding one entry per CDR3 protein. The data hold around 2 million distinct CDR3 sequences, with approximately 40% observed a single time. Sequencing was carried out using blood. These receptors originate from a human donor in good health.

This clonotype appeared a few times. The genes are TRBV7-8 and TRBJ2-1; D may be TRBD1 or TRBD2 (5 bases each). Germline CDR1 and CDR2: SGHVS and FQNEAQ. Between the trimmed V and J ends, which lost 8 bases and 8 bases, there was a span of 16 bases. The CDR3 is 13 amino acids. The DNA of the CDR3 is TGTGCCAGCCGAAAACCAACGGGACATGAGCAGTTCTTC. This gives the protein CASRKPTGHEQFF. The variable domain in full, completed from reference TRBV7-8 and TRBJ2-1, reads GAGVSQSPRYKVAKRGQDVALRCDPISGHVSLFWYQQALGQGPEFLTYFQNEAQLDKSGLPSDRFFAERPEGSVSTLKIQRTQQEDSAVYLCASRKPTGHEQFFGPGTRLTVL.

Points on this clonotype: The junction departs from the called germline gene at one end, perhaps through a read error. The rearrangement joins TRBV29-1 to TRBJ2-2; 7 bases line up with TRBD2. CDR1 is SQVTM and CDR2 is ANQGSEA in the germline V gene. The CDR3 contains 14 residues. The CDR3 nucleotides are TGCAGCGTGAGACTAGCCCCGAACACCGGGGAGCGGTTTTTT. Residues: CSVRLAPNTGERFF.

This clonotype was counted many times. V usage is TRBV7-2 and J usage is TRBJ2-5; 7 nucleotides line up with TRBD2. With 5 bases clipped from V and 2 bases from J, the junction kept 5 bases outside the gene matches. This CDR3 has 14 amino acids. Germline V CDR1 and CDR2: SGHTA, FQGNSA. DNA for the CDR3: TGTGCCAGCAGCAAAGCGGGGAAACAAGAGACCCAGTACTTC. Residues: CASSKAGKQETQYF.

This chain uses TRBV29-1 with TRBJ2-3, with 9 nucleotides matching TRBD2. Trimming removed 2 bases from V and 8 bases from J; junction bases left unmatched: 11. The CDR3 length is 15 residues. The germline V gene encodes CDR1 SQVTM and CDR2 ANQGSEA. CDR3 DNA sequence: TGCAGCGTTGAATTAAGGGGACTAGCCATGTTTACGCAGTATTTT. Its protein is CSVELRGLAMFTQYF.

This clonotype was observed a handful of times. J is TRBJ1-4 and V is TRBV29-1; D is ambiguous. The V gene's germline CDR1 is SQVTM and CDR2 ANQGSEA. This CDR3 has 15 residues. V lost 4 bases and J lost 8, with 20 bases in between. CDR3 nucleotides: TGCAGCGTTGGGGTTGTAGGCGGACGTCAGGAAAAACTGTTTTTT. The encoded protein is CSVGVVGGRQEKLFF.

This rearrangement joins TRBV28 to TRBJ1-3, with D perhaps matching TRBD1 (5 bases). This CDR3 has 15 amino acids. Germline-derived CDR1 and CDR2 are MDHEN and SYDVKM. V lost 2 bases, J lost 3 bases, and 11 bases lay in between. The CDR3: CASSLPGQGGNTIYF. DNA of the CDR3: TGTGCCAGCAGTTTACCGGGGCAGGGTGGAAACACCATATATTTT.

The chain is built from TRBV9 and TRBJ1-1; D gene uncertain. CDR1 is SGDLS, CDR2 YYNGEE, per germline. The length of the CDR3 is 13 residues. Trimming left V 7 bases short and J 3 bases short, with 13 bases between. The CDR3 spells CASSGEGDTEAFF. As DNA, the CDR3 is TGTGCCAGCTCAGGAGAGGGTGACACTGAAGCTTTCTTT. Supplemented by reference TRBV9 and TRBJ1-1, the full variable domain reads DSGVTQTPKHLITATGQRVTLRCSPRSGDLSVYWYQQSLDQGLQFLIQYYNGEERAKGNILERFSAQQFPDLHSELNLSSLELGDSALYFCASSGEGDTEAFFGQGTRLTVV.

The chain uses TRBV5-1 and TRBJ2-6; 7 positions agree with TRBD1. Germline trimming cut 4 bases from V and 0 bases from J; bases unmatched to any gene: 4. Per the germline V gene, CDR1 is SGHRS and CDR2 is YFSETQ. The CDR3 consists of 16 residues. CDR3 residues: CASSRGQSSGANVLTF. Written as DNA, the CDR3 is TGCGCCAGCAGCCGGGGACAGTCCTCTGGGGCCAACGTCCTGACTTTC.

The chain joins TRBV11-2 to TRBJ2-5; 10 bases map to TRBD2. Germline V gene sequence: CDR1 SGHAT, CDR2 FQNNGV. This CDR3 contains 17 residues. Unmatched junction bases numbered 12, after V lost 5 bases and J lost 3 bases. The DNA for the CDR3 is TGTGCCAGCAGCCGGCCCCTAGCGGGGGACCTTGAAGAGACCCAGTACTTC. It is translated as CASSRPLAGDLEETQYF.

Here the CDR3 reads CASSFPAGGTDTQYF. The CDR3 nucleotides are TGTGCCAGCAGTTTCCCAGCGGGGGGCACAGATACGCAGTATTTT. V and J are TRBV12-3 or TRBV12-4 and TRBJ2-3; TRBD2 matches at 8 bases. V trimming: 3 bases; J trimming: 1 base; junction bases outside the gene matches: 3. This CDR3 is built from 15 residues.

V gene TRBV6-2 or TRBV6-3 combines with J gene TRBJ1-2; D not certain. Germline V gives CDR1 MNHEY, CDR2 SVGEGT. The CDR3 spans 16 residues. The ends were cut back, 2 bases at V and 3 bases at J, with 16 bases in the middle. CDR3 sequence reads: CASSYAFRGLDYGYTF. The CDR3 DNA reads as TGTGCCAGCAGTTACGCCTTTCGGGGTCTCGACTATGGCTACACCTTC.

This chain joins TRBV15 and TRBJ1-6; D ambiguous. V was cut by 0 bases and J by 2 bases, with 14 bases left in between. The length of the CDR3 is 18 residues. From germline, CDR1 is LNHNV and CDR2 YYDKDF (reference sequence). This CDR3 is CATSRDSDVGAYNSPLHF. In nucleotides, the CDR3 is TGTGCCACCAGCAGAGACTCCGACGTTGGCGCCTATAATTCACCCCTCCACTTT.

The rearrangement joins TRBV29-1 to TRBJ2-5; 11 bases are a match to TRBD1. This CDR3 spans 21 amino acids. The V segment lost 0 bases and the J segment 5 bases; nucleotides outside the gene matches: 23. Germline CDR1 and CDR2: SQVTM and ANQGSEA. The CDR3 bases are TGCAGCGTTGAAGATTTCGGACAGGGGGCGATGGGGTCAAATAACTGGGAGACCCAGTACTTC. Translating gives CSVEDFGQGAMGSNNWETQYF.